The 4 T cell receptor beta chains reported below all come from one sample, sequenced in a study of blood T cell repertoires in COVID-19. TCRdb's copy holds only in-frame clones and misses some; the assay was immunoSEQ multiplex PCR. The data hold 70,000 to 95,000 clones, with 90% to 95% observed a single time. Input material: peripheral blood. These receptors originate from a human donor with active COVID-19. The donor label of this sample is uncertain.

CDR3 region: CASSNLGQGVGYTF. As DNA, the CDR3 is TGTGCCAGCAGTAACCTGGGACAGGGGGTGGGCTACACCTTC. This rearrangement joins TRBV27 to TRBJ1-2; TRBD1 matches 11 bases. After removal of 5 bases from V and 8 bases from J, the junction contained 7 bases not matched to a gene. Germline V CDR1 and CDR2: MNHEY, SMNVEV (reference sequence). This CDR3 has 14 residues.

J is TRBJ2-3 and V is TRBV6-2 or TRBV6-3; 9 bases are shared with TRBD2. The CDR3 loop spans 17 amino acids. The J segment lost 3 bases and the V segment lost 1 base, leaving 8 bases of the junction unmatched. CDR1 and CDR2 (germline): MNHEY, SVGEGT. CDR3 bases: TGTGCCAGCAGTTACTATGCGGGAGGGGATATTACAGATACGCAGTATTTT. Translated, it gives CASSYYAGGDITDTQYF.

In its sample, this clone was seen once. The J gene is TRBJ2-1, the V gene TRBV5-4; 10 bases map to TRBD2. Losses at the gene ends were 4 bases for V and 4 bases for J; bases not matched to a gene: 5. CDR1 is SGHNT and CDR2 is YYREEE in the germline V gene (reference sequence). The CDR3 runs 15 residues. The CDR3 region has the DNA TGTGCCAGCAGCCTTAGCGGGAGGACATACAATGAGCAGTTCTTC. Its protein is CASSLSGRTYNEQFF.

The chain couples TRBV2 to TRBJ2-3, with 9 bases identical to TRBD2. Germline-derived CDR1 and CDR2 are SNHLY and FYNNEI. The CDR3 consists of 16 residues. V was clipped by 2 bases and J by 5 bases; unmatched bases: 8. CDR3 region: CASSEMVAGEVDTQYF. The CDR3 bases are TGTGCCAGCAGTGAAATGGTAGCGGGAGAGGTAGATACGCAGTATTTT.